This T cell receptor (beta chain) was captured in a study of blood T cell repertoires in COVID-19. Study-wide context: From the United States, Italy and Spain came samples of acute and convalescent COVID-19. T cells, B-cell-depleted T cells, or PBMCs provided the cDNA or gDNA that served as material.

Repertoires were generated with immunoSEQ multiplex PCR, while TCRdb's copy carries only in-frame clones and drops some. The sample records roughly 100,000 clones, around nine tenths being singletons. V shed 6 bases and J shed 4 bases, with 12 bases lying between them. Germline V CDR1 and CDR2: MNHEY, SVGEGT. CDR3 length: 13 amino acids. The sample was peripheral blood. This TCR derives from a woman older than 75 with active COVID-19. The V gene is TRBV6-2 or TRBV6-3, the J gene TRBJ1-2, with D possibly matching TRBD1 (5 bases). CDR3: CASSPAGVYGYTF. The CDR3 coding sequence is TGTGCCAGCAGCCCCGCGGGGGTCTATGGCTACACCTTC.